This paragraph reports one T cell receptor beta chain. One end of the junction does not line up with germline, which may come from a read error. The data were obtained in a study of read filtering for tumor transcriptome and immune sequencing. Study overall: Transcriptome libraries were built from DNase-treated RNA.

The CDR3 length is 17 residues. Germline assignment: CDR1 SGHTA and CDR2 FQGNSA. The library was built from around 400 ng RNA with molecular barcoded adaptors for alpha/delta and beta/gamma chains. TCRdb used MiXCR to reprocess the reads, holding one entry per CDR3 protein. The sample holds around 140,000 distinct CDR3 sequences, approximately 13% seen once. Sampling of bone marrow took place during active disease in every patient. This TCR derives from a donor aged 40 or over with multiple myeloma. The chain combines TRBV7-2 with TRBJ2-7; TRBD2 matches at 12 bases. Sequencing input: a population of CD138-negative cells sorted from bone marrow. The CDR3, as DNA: TGTGCCGGCAGCTTAAAACTAGCGGGAGGTGGACGGAGCGAGCAGTACTTC. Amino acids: CAGSLKLAGGGRSEQYF.